Below are 18 T cell receptor beta chains sequenced from a single sample in a study of T cell responses to AZD1222 COVID-19 vaccine. The data were produced by immunoSEQ multiplex PCR, yet TCRdb's version contains in-frame clones alone and is incomplete. The table shows under 200,000 clones, with 85% to 95% occurring only once. Sequenced material: peripheral blood, taken 28 days after the second dose of the MenACWY control vaccine. These receptors all stem from an adult who received the MenACWY meningococcal vaccine as a control.

The gene calls are TRBV6-5 and TRBJ1-3, with 7 bases aligning to TRBD1. V trimming: 4 bases; J trimming: 9 bases; junction bases outside the gene matches: 6. Per the germline V gene, CDR1 is MNHEY and CDR2 is SVGAGI. The CDR3 loop spans 13 amino acids. The CDR3 nucleotides read TGTGCCAGCAGTTCAAGACAGGGCATCACCATATATTTT. It yields the protein CASSSRQGITIYF.

The J gene is TRBJ2-7, the V gene TRBV11-2; 9 nucleotides align to TRBD1. This CDR3 spans 14 amino acids. Germline V CDR1 and CDR2: SGHAT, FQNNGV. J was trimmed by 5 bases and V by 5 bases; bases with no gene match: 7. The CDR3 nucleotides are TGTGCCAGCAGCCTGGACAGGGGCGTCCACGAGCAGTACTTC. It translates to CASSLDRGVHEQYF.

This chain uses TRBV12-5 with TRBJ2-7, with 9 nucleotides matching TRBD2. The CDR3 has 16 residues. V lost 0 bases, J lost 2 bases, and 5 bases stayed unmatched. Germline values: CDR1 LGHNT, CDR2 FRNRAP. In DNA, the CDR3 is TGTGCTAGTGGTTTGGTTCGCGGGAGGGCCCCCTACGAGCAGTACTTC. It translates to CASGLVRGRAPYEQYF.

The chain employs TRBV19 and TRBJ2-7; D is possibly TRBD2 (6 bases). Germline assignment: CDR1 LNHDA and CDR2 SQIVND (reference sequence). The CDR3 length is 11 residues. V gave up 9 bases and J gave up 0 bases, with 6 bases separating them. The CDR3 DNA sequence: TGTGCCAGCGGGAGCTCCTACGAGCAGTACTTC. Protein: CASGSSYEQYF.

The chain carries TRBV11-3 and TRBJ1-4; tentatively, D is TRBD1 (5 bases). The CDR3 is 13 residues long. Germline lookup yields CDR1 SGHNT and CDR2 YENEEA. The V end was cut by 8 bases, the J end by 3 bases, with 10 bases between. This CDR3 reads CASRGAPNEKLFF. CDR3 sequence (DNA): TGTGCCAGCCGTGGGGCCCCTAATGAAAAACTGTTTTTT.

V is TRBV5-1 and J is TRBJ1-2, with no clear D. The CDR3 runs 14 residues. V dropped 6 bases and J dropped 5 bases, with 17 bases sitting between them. Germline CDR1 is SGHRS and CDR2 is YFSETQ. The CDR3 loop reads CASNPGPREYGYTF. DNA of the CDR3: TGCGCCAGCAACCCGGGTCCGAGGGAGTATGGCTACACCTTC.

The chain has TRBV6-6 and TRBJ1-2; 7 nucleotides line up with TRBD1. Germline trimming cut 5 bases from V and 3 bases from J; bases unmatched to any gene: 3. The CDR3 has 13 residues. Germline CDR1 and CDR2: MNHNY and SVGAGI (reference sequence). The CDR3 loop reads CASSAQGDYGYTF. In DNA, the CDR3 is TGTGCCAGCAGTGCCCAGGGGGACTATGGCTACACCTTC.

The rearrangement joins TRBV27 to TRBJ1-1, with TRBD1 matching 10 bases. The germline CDR1 and CDR2 sequences are MNHEY and SMNVEV (reference sequence). The ends lost 4 bases at V and 4 bases at J; junction bases unmatched: 12. This CDR3 contains 17 residues. Here the CDR3 reads CASSSSGTGATGTEAFF. The DNA for the CDR3 is TGTGCCAGCAGTTCCTCCGGGACAGGGGCCACGGGCACTGAAGCTTTCTTT.

This chain connects TRBV7-6 to TRBJ1-4, with 9 bases aligning to TRBD1. Unmatched junction bases numbered 3, after V lost 3 bases and J lost 7 bases. Per the germline V gene, CDR1 is SGHVS and CDR2 is FNYEAQ. There are 14 residues in the CDR3. CDR3 nucleotides: TGTGCCAGCAGCTTGGGGACAGGGAGTGAAAAACTGTTTTTT. It specifies CASSLGTGSEKLFF.

The genes are TRBV5-1 and TRBJ1-1; 10 bases line up with TRBD1. Germline lookup yields CDR1 SGHRS and CDR2 YFSETQ. The V and J ends lost 5 bases and 5 bases, in that order; junction bases with no gene match: 3. This CDR3 has 13 amino acids. CDR3 residues: CASSRDRGTEAFF. The CDR3 region has the DNA TGCGCCAGCAGTCGGGACAGGGGAACTGAAGCTTTCTTT.

The CDR3 region is CATSVPTGGETQYF. CDR3 DNA: TGTGCCACCAGTGTCCCCACGGGGGGGGAGACCCAGTACTTC. This chain uses TRBV24-1 with TRBJ2-5; 8 positions match TRBD2. The length of the CDR3 is 14 residues. J gave up 5 bases and V 5 bases, and 6 bases lay outside the gene matches. Germline assignment: CDR1 KGHDR and CDR2 SFDVKD.

This clone was counted a single time. The chain combines TRBV7-3 with TRBJ2-1, with 7 nucleotides matching TRBD2. The V gene end was trimmed by 5 bases and the J gene end by 7 bases; junction bases not matched to a gene: 8. The germline gives CDR1 SGHTA, CDR2 FQGTGA. The CDR3 length is 14 residues. The CDR3 sequence is CASSPRGVGNEQFF. As DNA, the CDR3 is TGTGCCAGCAGCCCCCGGGGGGTCGGGAATGAGCAGTTCTTC. The variable domain in full, completed from reference TRBV7-3 and TRBJ2-1, reads GAGVSQTPSNKVTEKGKYVELRCDPISGHTALYWYRQSLGQGPEFLIYFQGTGAADDSGLPNDRFFAVRPEGSVSTLKIQRTERGDSAVYLCASSPRGVGNEQFFGPGTRLTVL.

The rearrangement joins TRBV11-3 to TRBJ1-1; 8 nucleotides align to TRBD1. Germline assignment: CDR1 SGHNT and CDR2 YENEEA. The CDR3 is 15 amino acids. The V segment lost 4 bases and the J segment 5 bases; nucleotides outside the gene matches: 9. Here the CDR3 DNA reads TGTGCCAGCAGCTGGAAGGGACAGGCTGATACTGAAGCTTTCTTT. Its translation: CASSWKGQADTEAFF. The complete variable domain, with remaining parts taken from reference TRBV11-3 and TRBJ1-1, reads EAGVVQSPRYKIIEKKQPVAFWCNPISGHNTLYWYLQNLGQGPELLIRYENEEAVDDSQLPKDRFSAERLKGVDSTLKIQPAELGDSAVYLCASSWKGQADTEAFFGQGTRLTVV.

This rearrangement joins TRBV6-5 to TRBJ1-2, with TRBD1 as a possible D gene (6 bases). Germline CDR1 is MNHEY and CDR2 is SVGAGI. The CDR3 has 14 residues. V was trimmed by 6 bases and J by 7 bases, leaving 18 bases between them. CDR3 amino acids: CASSETGIPSGYTF. The CDR3 DNA sequence: TGTGCCAGCAGCGAGACAGGTATCCCCAGTGGCTACACCTTC.

J is TRBJ2-1 and V is TRBV6-2 or TRBV6-3; 9 bases map to TRBD2. The CDR3 is 15 amino acids. Germline CDR1 is MNHEY and CDR2 is SVGEGT. With V trimmed by 4 bases and J by 7 bases, 8 bases remained unmatched. The CDR3 DNA follows: TGTGCCAGCAGTTCCGGGACTAGCCTCCGGAATGAGCAGTTCTTC. It codes for CASSSGTSLRNEQFF.

The chain combines TRBV20-1 with TRBJ1-2, with TRBD1 matching 7 bases. After removal of 3 bases from V and 1 base from J, the junction contained 5 bases not matched to a gene. The germline V gene has CDR1 DFQATT and CDR2 SNEGSKA (reference sequence). The CDR3 spans 14 residues. CDR3 nucleotide sequence: TGCAGTGCTAGTCCTGGGACAGATAACTATGGCTACACCTTC. It specifies CSASPGTDNYGYTF.

In this sample, this clone turned up a few times. The V call is TRBV5-6, the J call TRBJ2-1; D is possibly TRBD1 or TRBD2 (5 bases each). This CDR3 is built from 16 residues. The V end lost 0 bases, the J end lost 0 bases, and 10 bases lay between the germline ends. From germline, CDR1 is SGHDT and CDR2 YYEEEE. CDR3 DNA: TGTGCCAGCAGCTTGGGGGGACGTAGCTCCTACAATGAGCAGTTCTTC. As protein: CASSLGGRSSYNEQFF.

J is TRBJ1-5 and V is TRBV18; a possible D gene is TRBD1 (6 bases). Trimming shortened V by 2 bases and J by 4 bases, and 18 bases separated the two germline ends. This CDR3 is 17 amino acids long. The germline V gene encodes CDR1 KGHSH and CDR2 LQKENI. The CDR3 spells CASSPEKVRGKNQPQHF. The CDR3 DNA reads TGTGCCAGCTCACCAGAGAAAGTGAGGGGGAAAAATCAGCCCCAGCATTTT.